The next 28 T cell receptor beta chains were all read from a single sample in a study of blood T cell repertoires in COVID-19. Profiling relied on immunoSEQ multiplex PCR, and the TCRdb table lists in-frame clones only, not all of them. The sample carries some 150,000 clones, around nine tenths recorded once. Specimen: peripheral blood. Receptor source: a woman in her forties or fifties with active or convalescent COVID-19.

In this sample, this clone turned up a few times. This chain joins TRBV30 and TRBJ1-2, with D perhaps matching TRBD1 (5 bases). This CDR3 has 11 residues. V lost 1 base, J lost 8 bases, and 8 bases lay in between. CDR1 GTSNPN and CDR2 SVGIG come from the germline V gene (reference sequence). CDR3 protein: CAWSAGLGYTF. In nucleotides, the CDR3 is TGTGCCTGGAGTGCAGGGCTCGGCTACACCTTC. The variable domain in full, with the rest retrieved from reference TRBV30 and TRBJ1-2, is SQTIHQWPATLVQPVGSPLSLECTVEGTSNPNLYWYRQAAGRGLQLLFYSVGIGQISSEVPQNLSASRPQDRQFILSSKKLLLSDSGFYLCAWSAGLGYTFGSGTRLTVV.

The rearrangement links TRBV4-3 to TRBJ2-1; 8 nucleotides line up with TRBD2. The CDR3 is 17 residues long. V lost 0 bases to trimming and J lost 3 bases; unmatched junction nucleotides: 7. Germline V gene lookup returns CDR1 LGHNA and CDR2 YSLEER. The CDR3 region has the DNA TGCGCCAGCAGCCAAGACCCCGTTAGCGGGGACTACAATGAGCAGTTCTTC. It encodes CASSQDPVSGDYNEQFF.

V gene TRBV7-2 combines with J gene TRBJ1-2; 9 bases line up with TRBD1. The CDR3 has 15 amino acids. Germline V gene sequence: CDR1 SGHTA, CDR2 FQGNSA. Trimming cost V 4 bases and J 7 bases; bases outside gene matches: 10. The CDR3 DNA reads TGTGCCAGCAGCTCGCAGGGACAGGGAGTGAGTGGCTACACCTTC. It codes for CASSSQGQGVSGYTF.

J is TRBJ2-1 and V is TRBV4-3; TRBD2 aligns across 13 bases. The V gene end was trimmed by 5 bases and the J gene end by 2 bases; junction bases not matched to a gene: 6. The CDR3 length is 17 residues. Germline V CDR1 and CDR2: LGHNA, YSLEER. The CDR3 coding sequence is TGCGCCAGCAGCTCCCGGACTAGCGGGAGCACCTACAATGAGCAGTTCTTC. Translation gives CASSSRTSGSTYNEQFF.

The CDR3 loop reads CASSQDLAPDTQYF. CDR3 in DNA: TGCGCCAGCAGCCAAGACCTAGCACCAGATACGCAGTATTTT. The chain links TRBV4-3 to TRBJ2-3, with D tentatively TRBD2 (5 bases). Trimming cost V 0 bases and J 4 bases, with 8 bases left between them. The CDR3 length is 14 residues. Germline values: CDR1 LGHNA, CDR2 YSLEER.

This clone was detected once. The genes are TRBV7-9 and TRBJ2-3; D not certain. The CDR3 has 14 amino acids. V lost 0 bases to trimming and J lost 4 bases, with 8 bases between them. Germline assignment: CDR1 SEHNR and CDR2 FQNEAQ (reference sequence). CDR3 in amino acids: CASSLAQRADTQYF. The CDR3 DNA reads TGTGCCAGCAGCTTAGCACAACGTGCAGATACGCAGTATTTT.

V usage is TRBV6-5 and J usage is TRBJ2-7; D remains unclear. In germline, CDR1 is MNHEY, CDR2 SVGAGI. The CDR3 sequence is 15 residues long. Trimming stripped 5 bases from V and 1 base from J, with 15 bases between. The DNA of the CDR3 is TGTGCCAGCAGTATACTCCTAGACCCTTCCTACGAGCAGTACTTC. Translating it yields CASSILLDPSYEQYF.

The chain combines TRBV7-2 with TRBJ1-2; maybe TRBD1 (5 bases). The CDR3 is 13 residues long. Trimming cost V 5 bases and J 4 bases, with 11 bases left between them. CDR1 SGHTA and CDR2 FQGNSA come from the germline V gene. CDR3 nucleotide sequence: TGTGCCAGCAGCCCGGGGGTTTTCTATGGCTACACCTTC. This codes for CASSPGVFYGYTF.

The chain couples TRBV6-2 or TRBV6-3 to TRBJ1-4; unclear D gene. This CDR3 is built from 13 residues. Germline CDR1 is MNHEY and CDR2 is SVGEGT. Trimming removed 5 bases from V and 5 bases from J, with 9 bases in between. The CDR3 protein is CASSRHVNEKLFF. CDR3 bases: TGTGCCAGCAGTAGACACGTAAATGAAAAACTGTTTTTT.

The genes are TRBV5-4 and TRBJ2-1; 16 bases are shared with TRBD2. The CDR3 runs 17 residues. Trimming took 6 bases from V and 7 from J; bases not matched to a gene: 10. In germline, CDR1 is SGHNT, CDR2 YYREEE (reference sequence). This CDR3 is CASTIGTSGGAVNEQFF. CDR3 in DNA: TGTGCCAGCACCATCGGGACTAGCGGGGGGGCTGTTAATGAGCAGTTCTTC.

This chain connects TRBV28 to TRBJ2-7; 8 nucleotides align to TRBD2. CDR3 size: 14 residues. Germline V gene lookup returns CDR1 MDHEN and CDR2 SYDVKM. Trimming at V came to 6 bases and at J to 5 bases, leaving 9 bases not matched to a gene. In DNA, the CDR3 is TGTGCCAGCAGGCTCTCCGGGGGGGGAAACGAGCAGTACTTC. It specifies CASRLSGGGNEQYF.

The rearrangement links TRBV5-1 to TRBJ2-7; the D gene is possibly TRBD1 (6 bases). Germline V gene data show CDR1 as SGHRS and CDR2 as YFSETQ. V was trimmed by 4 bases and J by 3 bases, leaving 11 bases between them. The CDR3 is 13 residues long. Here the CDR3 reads CASSTGQIYEQYF. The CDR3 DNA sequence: TGCGCCAGCAGCACTGGACAGATCTACGAGCAGTACTTC.

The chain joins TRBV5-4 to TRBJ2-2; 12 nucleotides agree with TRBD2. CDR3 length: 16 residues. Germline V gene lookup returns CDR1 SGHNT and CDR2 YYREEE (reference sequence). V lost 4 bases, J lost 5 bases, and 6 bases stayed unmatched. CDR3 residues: CASSEGLAGDTGELFF. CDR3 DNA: TGTGCCAGCAGCGAGGGACTAGCGGGTGATACCGGGGAGCTGTTTTTT. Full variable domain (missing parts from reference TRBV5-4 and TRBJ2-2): ETGVTQSPTHLIKTRGQQVTLRCSSQSGHNTVSWYQQALGQGPQFIFQYYREEENGRGNFPPRFSGLQFPNYSSELNVNALELDDSALYLCASSEGLAGDTGELFFGEGSRLTVL.

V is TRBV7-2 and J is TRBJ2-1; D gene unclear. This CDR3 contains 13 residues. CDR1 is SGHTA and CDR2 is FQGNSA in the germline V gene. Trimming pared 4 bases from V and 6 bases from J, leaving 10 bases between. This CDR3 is CASSWRPTNEQFF. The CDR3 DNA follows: TGTGCCAGCAGCTGGCGGCCCACCAATGAGCAGTTCTTC.

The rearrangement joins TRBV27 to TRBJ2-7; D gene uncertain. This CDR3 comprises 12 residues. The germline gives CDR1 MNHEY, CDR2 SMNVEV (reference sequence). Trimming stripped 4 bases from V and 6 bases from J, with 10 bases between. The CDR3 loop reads CASSSTRSEQYF. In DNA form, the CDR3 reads TGTGCCAGCAGTTCAACCCGGAGCGAGCAGTACTTC.

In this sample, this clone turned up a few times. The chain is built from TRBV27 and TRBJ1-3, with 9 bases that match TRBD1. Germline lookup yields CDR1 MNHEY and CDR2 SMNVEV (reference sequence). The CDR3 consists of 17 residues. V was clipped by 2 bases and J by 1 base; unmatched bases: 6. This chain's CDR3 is CASSLADRGKSGNTIYF. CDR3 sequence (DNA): TGTGCCAGCAGTTTAGCGGACAGGGGAAAGTCTGGAAACACCATATATTTT.

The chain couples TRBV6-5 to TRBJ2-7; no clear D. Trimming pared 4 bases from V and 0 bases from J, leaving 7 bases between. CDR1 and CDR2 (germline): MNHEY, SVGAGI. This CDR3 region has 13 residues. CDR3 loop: CASSWSDSYEQYF. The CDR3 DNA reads TGTGCCAGCAGTTGGTCAGACTCCTACGAGCAGTACTTC.

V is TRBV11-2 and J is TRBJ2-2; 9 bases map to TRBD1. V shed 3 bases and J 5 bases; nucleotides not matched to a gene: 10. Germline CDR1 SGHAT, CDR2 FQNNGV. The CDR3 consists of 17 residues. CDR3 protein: CASSFSPRTGATGELFF. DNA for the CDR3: TGTGCCAGCAGCTTCTCTCCTCGGACAGGGGCGACCGGGGAGCTGTTTTTT. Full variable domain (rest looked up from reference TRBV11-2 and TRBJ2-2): EAGVAQSPRYKIIEKRQSVAFWCNPISGHATLYWYQQILGQGPKLLIQFQNNGVVDDSQLPKDRFSAERLKGVDSTLKIQPAKLEDSAVYLCASSFSPRTGATGELFFGEGSRLTVL.

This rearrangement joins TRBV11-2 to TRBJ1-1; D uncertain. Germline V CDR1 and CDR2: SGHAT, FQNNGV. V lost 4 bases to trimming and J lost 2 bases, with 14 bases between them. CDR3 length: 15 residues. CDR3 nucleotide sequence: TGTGCCAGCAGCTGGGAGGGCGGACTAAACACTGAAGCTTTCTTT. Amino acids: CASSWEGGLNTEAFF.

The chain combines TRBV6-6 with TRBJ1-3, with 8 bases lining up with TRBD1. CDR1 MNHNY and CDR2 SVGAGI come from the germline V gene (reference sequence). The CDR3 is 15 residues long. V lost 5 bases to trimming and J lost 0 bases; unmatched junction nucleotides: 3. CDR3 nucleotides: TGTGCCAGCAGTAGGGACAGGAGCTCTGGAAACACCATATATTTT. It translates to CASSRDRSSGNTIYF.

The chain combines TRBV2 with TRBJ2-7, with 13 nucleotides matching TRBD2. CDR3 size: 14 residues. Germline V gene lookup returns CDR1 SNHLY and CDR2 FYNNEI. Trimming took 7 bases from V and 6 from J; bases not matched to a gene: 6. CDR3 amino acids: CASKRLAGGPEQYF. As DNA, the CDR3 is TGTGCCAGCAAAAGACTAGCGGGAGGACCCGAGCAGTACTTC.

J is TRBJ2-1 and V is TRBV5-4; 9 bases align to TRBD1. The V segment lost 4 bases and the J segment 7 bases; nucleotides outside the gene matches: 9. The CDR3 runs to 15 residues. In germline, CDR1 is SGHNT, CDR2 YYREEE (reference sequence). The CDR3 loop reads CASSNTQGASNEQFF. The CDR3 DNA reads TGTGCCAGCAGCAATACACAGGGGGCTAGTAATGAGCAGTTCTTC.

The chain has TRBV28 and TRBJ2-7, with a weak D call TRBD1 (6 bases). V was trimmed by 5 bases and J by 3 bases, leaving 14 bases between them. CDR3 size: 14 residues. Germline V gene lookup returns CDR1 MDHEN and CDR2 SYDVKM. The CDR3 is CASSKGDIHYEQYF. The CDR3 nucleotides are TGTGCCAGCAGTAAGGGGGACATTCACTACGAGCAGTACTTC.

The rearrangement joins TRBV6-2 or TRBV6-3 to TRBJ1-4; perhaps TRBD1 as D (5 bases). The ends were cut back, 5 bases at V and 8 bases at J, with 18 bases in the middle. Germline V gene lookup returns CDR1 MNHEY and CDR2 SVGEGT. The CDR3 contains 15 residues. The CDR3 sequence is CASSAEGLRGEKLFF. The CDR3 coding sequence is TGTGCCAGCAGTGCAGAGGGACTCCGGGGCGAAAAACTGTTTTTT.

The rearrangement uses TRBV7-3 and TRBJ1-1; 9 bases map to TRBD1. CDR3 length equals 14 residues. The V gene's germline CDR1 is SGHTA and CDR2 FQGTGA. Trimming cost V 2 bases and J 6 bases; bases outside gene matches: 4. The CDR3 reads CASSLDRGSAEAFF. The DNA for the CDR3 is TGTGCCAGCAGCTTAGACAGGGGGAGCGCTGAAGCTTTCTTT. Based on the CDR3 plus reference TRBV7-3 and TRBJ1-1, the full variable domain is GAGVSQTPSNKVTEKGKYVELRCDPISGHTALYWYRQSLGQGPEFLIYFQGTGAADDSGLPNDRFFAVRPEGSVSTLKIQRTERGDSAVYLCASSLDRGSAEAFFGQGTRLTVV.

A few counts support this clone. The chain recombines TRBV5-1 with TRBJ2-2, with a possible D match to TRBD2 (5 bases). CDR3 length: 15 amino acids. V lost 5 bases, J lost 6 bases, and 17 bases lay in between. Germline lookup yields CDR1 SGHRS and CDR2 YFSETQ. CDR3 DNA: TGCGCCAGCAGACCGCCCGTACTAGGGTCCGGGGAGCTGTTTTTT. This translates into CASRPPVLGSGELFF.

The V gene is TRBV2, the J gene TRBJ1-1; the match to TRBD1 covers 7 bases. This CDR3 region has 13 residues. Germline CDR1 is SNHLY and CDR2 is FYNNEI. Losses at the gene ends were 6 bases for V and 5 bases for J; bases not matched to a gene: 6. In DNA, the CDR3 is TGTGCCAGCAGCCCCGACAGGGCTACTGAAGCTTTCTTT. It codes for CASSPDRATEAFF.

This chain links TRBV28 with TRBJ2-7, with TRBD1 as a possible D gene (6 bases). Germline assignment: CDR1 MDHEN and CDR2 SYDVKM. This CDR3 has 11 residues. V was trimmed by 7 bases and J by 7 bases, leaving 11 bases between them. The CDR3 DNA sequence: TGTGCCAGCACCTCAAGGGGGGAGCAGTACTTC. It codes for CASTSRGEQYF. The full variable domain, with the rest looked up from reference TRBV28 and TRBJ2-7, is DVKVTQSSRYLVKRTGEKVFLECVQDMDHENMFWYRQDPGLGLRLIYFSYDVKMKEKGDIPEGYSVSREKKERFSLILESASTNQTSMYLCASTSRGEQYFGPGTRLTVT.